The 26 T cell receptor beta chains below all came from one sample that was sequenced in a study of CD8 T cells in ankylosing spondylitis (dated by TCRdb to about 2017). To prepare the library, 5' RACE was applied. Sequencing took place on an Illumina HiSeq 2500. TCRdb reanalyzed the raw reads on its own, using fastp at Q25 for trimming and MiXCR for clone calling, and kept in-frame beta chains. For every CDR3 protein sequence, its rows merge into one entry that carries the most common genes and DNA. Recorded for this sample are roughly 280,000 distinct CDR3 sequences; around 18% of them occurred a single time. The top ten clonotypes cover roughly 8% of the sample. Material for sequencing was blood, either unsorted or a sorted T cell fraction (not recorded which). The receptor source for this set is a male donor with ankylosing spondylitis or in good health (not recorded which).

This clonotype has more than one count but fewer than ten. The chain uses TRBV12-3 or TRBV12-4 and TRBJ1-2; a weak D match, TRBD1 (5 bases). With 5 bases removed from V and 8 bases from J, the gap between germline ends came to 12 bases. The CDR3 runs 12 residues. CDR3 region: CASSPWGWGYTF. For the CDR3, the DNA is TGTGCCAGCAGTCCCTGGGGCTGGGGCTACACCTTC.

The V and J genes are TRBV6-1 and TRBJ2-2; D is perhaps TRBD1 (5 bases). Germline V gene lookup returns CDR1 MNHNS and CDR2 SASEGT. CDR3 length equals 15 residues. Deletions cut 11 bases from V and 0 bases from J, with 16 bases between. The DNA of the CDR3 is TGTGCCCAGCAAATCAGGACATCGAACACCGGGGAGCTGTTTTTT. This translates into CAQQIRTSNTGELFF.

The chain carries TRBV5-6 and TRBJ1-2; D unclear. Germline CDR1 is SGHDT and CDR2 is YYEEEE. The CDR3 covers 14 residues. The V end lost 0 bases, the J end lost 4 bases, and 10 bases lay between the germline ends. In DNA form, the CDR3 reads TGTGCCAGCAGCTTGGTACGGGCCGGCTATGGCTACACCTTC. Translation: CASSLVRAGYGYTF.

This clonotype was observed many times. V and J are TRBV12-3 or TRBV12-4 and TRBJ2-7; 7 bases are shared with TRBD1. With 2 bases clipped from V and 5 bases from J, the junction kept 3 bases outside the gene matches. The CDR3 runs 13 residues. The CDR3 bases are TGTGCCAGCAGTTTATCGACAGGGAACGAGCAGTACGTC. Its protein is CASSLSTGNEQYV.

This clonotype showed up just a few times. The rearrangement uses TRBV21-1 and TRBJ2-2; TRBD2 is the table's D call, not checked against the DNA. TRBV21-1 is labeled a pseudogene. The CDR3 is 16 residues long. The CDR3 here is CASSKGDRSNTGELFF. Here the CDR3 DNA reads TGTGCCAGCAGCAAAGGCGACCGCTCGAACACCGGGGAGCTGTTTTTT.

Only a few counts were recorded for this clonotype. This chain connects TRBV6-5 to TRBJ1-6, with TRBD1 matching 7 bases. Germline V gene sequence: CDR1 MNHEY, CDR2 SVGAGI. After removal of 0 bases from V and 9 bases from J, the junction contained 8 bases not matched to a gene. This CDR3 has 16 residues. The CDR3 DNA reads TGTGCCAGCAGTTACTCGAGGGACAGTATTAGTTCACCCCTCCACTTT. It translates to CASSYSRDSISSPLHF.

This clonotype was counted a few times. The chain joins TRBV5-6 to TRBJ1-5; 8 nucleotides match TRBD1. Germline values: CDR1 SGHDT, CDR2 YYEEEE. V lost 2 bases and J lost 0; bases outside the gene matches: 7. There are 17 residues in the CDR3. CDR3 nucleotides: TGTGCCAGCAGCTTCGCAGGGGGCGGTAATAGCAATCAGCCCCAGCATTTT. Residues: CASSFAGGGNSNQPQHF.

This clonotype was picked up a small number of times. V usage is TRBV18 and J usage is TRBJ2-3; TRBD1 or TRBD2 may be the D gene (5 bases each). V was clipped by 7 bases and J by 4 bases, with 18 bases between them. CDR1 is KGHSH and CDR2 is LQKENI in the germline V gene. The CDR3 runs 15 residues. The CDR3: CASWDLIRGSDTQYF. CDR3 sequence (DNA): TGTGCCAGCTGGGACCTTATCCGGGGTTCAGATACGCAGTATTTT.

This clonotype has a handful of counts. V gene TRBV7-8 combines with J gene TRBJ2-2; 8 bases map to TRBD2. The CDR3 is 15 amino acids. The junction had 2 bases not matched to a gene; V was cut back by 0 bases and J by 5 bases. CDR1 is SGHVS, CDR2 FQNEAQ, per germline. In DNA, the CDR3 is TGTGCCAGCAGCTTAGCCAGCGGGGGTACCGGGGAGCTGTTTTTT. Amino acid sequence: CASSLASGGTGELFF.

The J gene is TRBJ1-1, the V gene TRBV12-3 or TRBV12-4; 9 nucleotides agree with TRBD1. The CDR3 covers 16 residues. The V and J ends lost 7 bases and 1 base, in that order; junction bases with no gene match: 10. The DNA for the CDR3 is TGTGCCAGCACCCAAACAGGGGGCGGAACGAACACTGAAGCTTTCTTT. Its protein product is CASTQTGGGTNTEAFF.

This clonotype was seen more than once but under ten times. The CDR3 here is CSARAGQPSQPQHF. DNA for the CDR3: TGCAGTGCTAGAGCCGGACAGCCGAGTCAGCCCCAGCATTTT. The rearrangement links TRBV20-1 to TRBJ1-5; a possible D gene is TRBD1 (6 bases). CDR3 size: 14 residues. Germline V gene data show CDR1 as DFQATT and CDR2 as SNEGSKA (reference sequence). Trimming pared 1 base from V and 6 bases from J, leaving 13 bases between.

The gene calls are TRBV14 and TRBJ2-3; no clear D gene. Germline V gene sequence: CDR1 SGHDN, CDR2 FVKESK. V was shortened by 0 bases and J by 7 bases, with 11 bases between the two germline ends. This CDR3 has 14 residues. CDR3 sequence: CASSQDQPLNTQYF. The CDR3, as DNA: TGTGCCAGCAGCCAAGATCAGCCGCTGAATACGCAGTATTTT.

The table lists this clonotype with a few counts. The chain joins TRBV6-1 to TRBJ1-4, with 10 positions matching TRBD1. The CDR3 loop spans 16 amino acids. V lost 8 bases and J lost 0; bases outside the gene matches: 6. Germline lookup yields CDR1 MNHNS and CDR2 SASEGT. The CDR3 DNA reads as TGTGCCAGCCGGACAGGGGGGTCTGCAACTAATGAAAAACTGTTTTTT. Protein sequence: CASRTGGSATNEKLFF.

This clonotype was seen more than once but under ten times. In DNA, the CDR3 is TGTGCCAGCACCGTCGCGTCTGGGGCCAACGTCCTGACTTTC. Residues: CASTVASGANVLTF. The chain couples TRBV28 to TRBJ2-6; D is ambiguous. The CDR3 has 14 residues. Between the trimmed V and J ends, which lost 7 bases and 1 base, there was a span of 8 bases. In germline, CDR1 is MDHEN, CDR2 SYDVKM.

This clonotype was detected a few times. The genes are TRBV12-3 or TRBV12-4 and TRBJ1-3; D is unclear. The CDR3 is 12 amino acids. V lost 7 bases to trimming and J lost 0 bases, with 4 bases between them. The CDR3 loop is CASILSGNTIYF. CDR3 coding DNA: TGTGCCAGCATCCTCTCTGGAAACACCATATATTTT.

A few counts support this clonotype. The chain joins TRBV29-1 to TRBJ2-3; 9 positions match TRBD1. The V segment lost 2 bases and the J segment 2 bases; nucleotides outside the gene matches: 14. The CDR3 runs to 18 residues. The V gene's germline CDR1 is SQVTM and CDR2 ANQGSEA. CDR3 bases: TGCAGCGTTGAAACAGGGGGCGGGCGGGAGAGCTACACAGATACGCAGTATTTT. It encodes CSVETGGGRESYTDTQYF.

CDR3 in DNA: TGTGCCAGCTCAACTATATACAGAGGACAGACGGAGACCCAGTACTTC. Its protein is CASSTIYRGQTETQYF. The rearrangement uses TRBV18 and TRBJ2-5, with D maybe TRBD1 (6 bases). This CDR3 is built from 16 residues. CDR1 is KGHSH and CDR2 is LQKENI in the germline V gene. Trimming took off 5 bases at V and 5 bases at J, with 21 bases between the two ends. The whole variable domain, filled in from reference TRBV18 and TRBJ2-5, reads NAGVMQNPRHLVRRRGQEARLRCSPMKGHSHVYWYRQLPEEGLKFMVYLQKENIIDESGMPKERFSAEFPKEGPSILRIQQVVRGDSAAYFCASSTIYRGQTETQYFGPGTRLLVL.

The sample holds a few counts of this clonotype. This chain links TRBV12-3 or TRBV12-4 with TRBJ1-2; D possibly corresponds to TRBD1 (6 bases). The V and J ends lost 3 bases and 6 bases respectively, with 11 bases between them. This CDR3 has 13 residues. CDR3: CASSFPQGNGYTF. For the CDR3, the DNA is TGTGCCAGCAGTTTTCCACAGGGCAATGGCTACACCTTC.

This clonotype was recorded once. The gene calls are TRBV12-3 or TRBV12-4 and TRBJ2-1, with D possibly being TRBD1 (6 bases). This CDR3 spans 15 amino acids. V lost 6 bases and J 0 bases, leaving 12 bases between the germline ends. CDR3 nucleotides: TGTGCCAGCAGGCTCAGGGGTATCTCCTACAATGAGCAGTTCTTC. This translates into CASRLRGISYNEQFF.

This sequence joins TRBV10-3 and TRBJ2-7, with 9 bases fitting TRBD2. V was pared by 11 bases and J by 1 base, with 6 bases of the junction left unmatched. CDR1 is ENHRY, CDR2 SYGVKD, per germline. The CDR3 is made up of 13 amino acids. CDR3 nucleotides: TGTGCCGCAAGCGGGGGGAAGTCCTACGAGCAGTACGTC. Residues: CAASGGKSYEQYV.

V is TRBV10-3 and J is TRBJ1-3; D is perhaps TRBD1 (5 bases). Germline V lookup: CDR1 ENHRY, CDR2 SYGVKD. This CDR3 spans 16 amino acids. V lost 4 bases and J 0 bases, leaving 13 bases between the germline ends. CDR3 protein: CAISVAPGNSGNTIYF. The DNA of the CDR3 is TGTGCCATCAGTGTCGCCCCAGGGAACTCTGGAAACACCATATATTTT.

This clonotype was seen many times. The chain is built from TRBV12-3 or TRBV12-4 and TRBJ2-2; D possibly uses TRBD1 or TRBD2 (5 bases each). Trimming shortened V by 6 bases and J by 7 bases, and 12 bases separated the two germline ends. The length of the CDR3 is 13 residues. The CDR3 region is CASSRDRDGELFF. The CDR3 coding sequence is TGTGCCAGCAGCCGGGACCGGGACGGGGAGCTGTTTTTT.

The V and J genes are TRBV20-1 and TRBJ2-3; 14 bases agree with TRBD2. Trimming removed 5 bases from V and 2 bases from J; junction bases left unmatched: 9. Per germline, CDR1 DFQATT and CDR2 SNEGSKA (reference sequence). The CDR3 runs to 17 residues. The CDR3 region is CSALTSGRAPNTDTQYF. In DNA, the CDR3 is TGCAGTGCTCTGACTAGCGGGAGGGCCCCGAACACAGATACGCAGTATTTT.

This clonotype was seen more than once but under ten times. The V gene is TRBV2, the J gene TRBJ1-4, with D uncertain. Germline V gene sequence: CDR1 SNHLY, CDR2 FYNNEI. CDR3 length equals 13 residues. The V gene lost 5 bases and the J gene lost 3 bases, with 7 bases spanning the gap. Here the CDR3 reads CASSRTPNEKLFF. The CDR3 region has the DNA TGTGCCAGCAGTAGGACTCCTAATGAAAAACTGTTTTTT. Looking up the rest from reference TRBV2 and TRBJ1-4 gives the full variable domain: EPEVTQTPSHQVTQMGQEVILRCVPISNHLYFYWYRQILGQKVEFLVSFYNNEISEKSEIFDDQFSVERPDGSNFTLKIRSTKLEDSAMYFCASSRTPNEKLFFGSGTQLSVL.

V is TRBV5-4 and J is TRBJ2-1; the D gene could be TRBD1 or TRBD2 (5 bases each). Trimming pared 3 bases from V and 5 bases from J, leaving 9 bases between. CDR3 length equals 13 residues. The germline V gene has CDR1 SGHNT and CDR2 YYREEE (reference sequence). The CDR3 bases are TGTGCCAGCAGCTCGGGACCGAACAATGAGCAGTTCTTC. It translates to CASSSGPNNEQFF.

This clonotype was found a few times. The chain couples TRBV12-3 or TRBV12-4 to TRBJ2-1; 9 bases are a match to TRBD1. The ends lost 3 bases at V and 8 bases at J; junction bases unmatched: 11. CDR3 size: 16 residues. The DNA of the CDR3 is TGTGCCAGCAGTTTTTGGTCGGGACAGGGCGTCTATGAGCAGTTCTTC. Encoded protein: CASSFWSGQGVYEQFF.